The 21 T cell receptor beta chains given below trace back to one sample, sequenced in a study of T cell responses to AZD1222 COVID-19 vaccine. The repertoire was sequenced with immunoSEQ multiplex PCR; TCRdb's copy has only in-frame clones and lacks some. The sample shows 90,000 to 120,000 clones, roughly 89% of them seen only once. The sample in question was peripheral blood, obtained on day 0 of AZD1222 vaccination. The receptors here all came from an adult in good health.

The V call is TRBV7-9, the J call TRBJ2-5; D may be TRBD2 (5 bases). The CDR3 spans 15 residues. Germline V gene data show CDR1 as SEHNR and CDR2 as FQNEAQ (reference sequence). V was trimmed by 0 bases and J by 5 bases, leaving 13 bases between them. The CDR3 protein is CASSLARGSRETQYF. The CDR3 region has the DNA TGTGCCAGCAGCTTAGCGCGAGGGTCCAGGGAGACCCAGTACTTC.

The chain has TRBV6-2 or TRBV6-3 and TRBJ2-5, with 7 bases aligning to TRBD2. Germline V lookup: CDR1 MNHEY, CDR2 SVGEGT. V gave up 6 bases and J gave up 5 bases; unmatched junction bases: 0. The CDR3 has 11 residues. Here the CDR3 reads CASSGGETQYF. Here the CDR3 DNA reads TGTGCCAGCAGCGGGGGGGAGACCCAGTACTTC.

This sequence joins TRBV29-1 and TRBJ2-7; unclear D gene. The CDR3 contains 11 residues. Germline V gives CDR1 SQVTM, CDR2 ANQGSEA. V shed 7 bases and J shed 4 bases, with 11 bases lying between them. CDR3 protein: CSAEDGYEQYF. The CDR3 DNA is TGCAGCGCTGAGGACGGGTACGAGCAGTACTTC.

The chain uses TRBV12-3 or TRBV12-4 and TRBJ2-7, with a weak D call TRBD2 (5 bases). The CDR3 runs 13 residues. Deletions cut 5 bases from V and 3 bases from J, with 11 bases between. The CDR3 DNA is TGTGCCAGCAGTAAAGGGAGCCACTACGAGCAGTACTTC. Amino acid sequence: CASSKGSHYEQYF.

V is TRBV6-5 and J is TRBJ1-1, with TRBD1 as a possible D gene (5 bases). The CDR3 is 14 amino acids. The germline V gene encodes CDR1 MNHEY and CDR2 SVGAGI. V lost 2 bases to trimming and J lost 2 bases, with 9 bases between them. CDR3 residues: CASSYVQVNTEAFF. In nucleotides, the CDR3 is TGTGCCAGCAGTTACGTACAGGTTAACACTGAAGCTTTCTTT.

Only a few counts were recorded for this clone. The chain is built from TRBV5-1 and TRBJ2-3; tentative D call: TRBD1 (5 bases). The CDR3 totals 20 residues. Trimming stripped 8 bases from V and 2 bases from J, with 33 bases between. CDR1 is SGHRS, CDR2 YFSETQ, per germline. The DNA for the CDR3 is TGCGCCAGGCAACTCAGGGCCAAACTGATTAAGCCAGACCCCACAGATACGCAGTATTTT. This sequence encodes CARQLRAKLIKPDPTDTQYF.

The V call is TRBV19, the J call TRBJ1-5; possible D gene TRBD1, 6 bases. This CDR3 region has 15 residues. The V gene's germline CDR1 is LNHDA and CDR2 SQIVND (reference sequence). V was trimmed by 1 base and J by 3 bases, leaving 10 bases between them. The CDR3 here is CASSIVQGNNQPQHF. The CDR3 nucleotides read TGTGCCAGTAGTATAGTGCAGGGGAACAATCAGCCCCAGCATTTT.

The chain joins TRBV6-6 to TRBJ1-2, with 11 bases aligning to TRBD1. The trim removed 5 bases at V and 6 bases at J, leaving 11 bases unmatched. The CDR3 sequence is 16 residues long. Germline CDR1 and CDR2: MNHNY and SVGAGI (reference sequence). CDR3 bases: TGTGCCAGCAGTGCGGACAGGGGGCGCCTGGTCAATGGCTACACCTTC. Protein product: CASSADRGRLVNGYTF.

The rearrangement joins TRBV5-8 to TRBJ1-5, with 7 nucleotides matching TRBD1. The CDR3 runs 12 residues. Germline CDR1 is SGHTS and CDR2 is YDEGEE. Trimming took 4 bases from V and 9 from J; bases not matched to a gene: 4. CDR3 amino acids: CASSAQGPPQHF. CDR3 nucleotides: TGTGCCAGCAGCGCACAGGGGCCGCCCCAGCATTTT.

This chain joins TRBV7-3 and TRBJ2-3; D is uncertain. This CDR3 has 13 residues. CDR1 and CDR2 from the germline V gene are SGHTA and FQGTGA. Trimming took 4 bases from V and 1 from J, leaving 6 bases between them. The chain's CDR3 is CASSSGRTDTQYF. The CDR3 DNA reads as TGTGCCAGCAGCTCTGGACGCACAGATACGCAGTATTTT.

The genes are TRBV4-2 and TRBJ1-1; D not resolved. This CDR3 has 13 residues. CDR1 and CDR2 (germline): LGHNA, YNFKEQ. Trimming removed 0 bases from V and 6 bases from J, with 8 bases in between. CDR3 region: CASSQETVAEAFF. The CDR3 coding sequence is TGTGCCAGCAGCCAAGAAACGGTCGCTGAAGCTTTCTTT.

V and J are TRBV5-5 and TRBJ1-1; D ambiguous. Germline V lookup: CDR1 SGHKS, CDR2 YYEKEE (reference sequence). Trimming removed 0 bases at V and 3 bases at J, with 12 bases between. This CDR3 spans 15 amino acids. This CDR3 reads CASSLVLRLDTEAFF. The CDR3 DNA reads TGTGCCAGCAGCTTGGTCCTGCGGCTGGACACTGAAGCTTTCTTT. The full variable domain, completed using reference TRBV5-5 and TRBJ1-1, is DAGVTQSPTHLIKTRGQQVTLRCSPISGHKSVSWYQQVLGQGPQFIFQYYEKEERGRGNFPDRFSARQFPNYSSELNVNALLLGDSALYLCASSLVLRLDTEAFFGQGTRLTVV.

The chain is built from TRBV4-2 and TRBJ1-1, with a weak D call TRBD1 (5 bases). V was clipped by 4 bases and J by 6 bases, with 15 bases between them. Germline V CDR1 and CDR2: LGHNA, YNFKEQ. This CDR3 has 14 residues. The CDR3 protein is CASSRGVGGAEAFF. In DNA form, the CDR3 reads TGTGCCAGCAGCCGAGGGGTCGGGGGGGCTGAAGCTTTCTTT.

This rearrangement joins TRBV5-1 to TRBJ2-7; TRBD1 agrees at 9 bases. Trimming at V came to 4 bases and at J to 4 bases, leaving 6 bases not matched to a gene. CDR3 length: 14 amino acids. Per germline, CDR1 SGHRS and CDR2 YFSETQ. This CDR3 reads CASSSGQGSYEQYF. The CDR3 DNA sequence: TGCGCCAGCAGCAGTGGACAGGGGAGTTACGAGCAGTACTTC.

This clone was observed once. This chain's CDR3 is CASSPTFGELFF. Here the CDR3 DNA reads TGTGCCAGCAGCCCTACCTTCGGGGAGCTGTTTTTT. This chain connects TRBV7-9 to TRBJ2-2; D remains ambiguous. Germline V gene data show CDR1 as SEHNR and CDR2 as FQNEAQ (reference sequence). The ends were cut back, 5 bases at V and 7 bases at J, with 8 bases in the middle. The CDR3 has 12 residues.

The V gene is TRBV29-1, the J gene TRBJ2-2; 7 bases align to TRBD2. The V and J ends lost 3 bases and 1 base, in that order; junction bases with no gene match: 2. Per germline, CDR1 SQVTM and CDR2 ANQGSEA. This CDR3 is built from 14 residues. The CDR3 sequence is CSVETGGNTGELFF. DNA for the CDR3: TGCAGCGTTGAGACGGGGGGGAACACCGGGGAGCTGTTTTTT.

CDR3 DNA: TGTGCCAGCAGCGGCAGGGACAGCTACACAGATACGCAGTATTTT. Its protein is CASSGRDSYTDTQYF. The rearrangement joins TRBV11-2 to TRBJ2-3, with 7 bases lining up with TRBD1. The length of the CDR3 is 15 residues. Per the germline V gene, CDR1 is SGHAT and CDR2 is FQNNGV. V shed 5 bases and J 2 bases; nucleotides not matched to a gene: 7.

The J gene is TRBJ2-2, the V gene TRBV4-3, with a weak D call TRBD2 (5 bases). Trimming took 1 base from V and 6 from J, leaving 15 bases between them. Per the germline V gene, CDR1 is LGHNA and CDR2 is YSLEER. The CDR3 sequence is 16 residues long. DNA for the CDR3: TGCGCCAGCAGCCAAGGAGAGGGAGTCGGGGCCGGGGAGCTGTTTTTT. This translates into CASSQGEGVGAGELFF.

The V and J genes are TRBV6-5 and TRBJ2-5, with a tentative D call TRBD1 (6 bases). The CDR3 is 12 residues long. The V end lost 5 bases, the J end lost 6 bases, and 10 bases lay between the germline ends. Germline-derived CDR1 and CDR2 are MNHEY and SVGAGI. The CDR3 is CASSQGPKTQYF. CDR3 DNA sequence: TGTGCCAGCAGTCAGGGGCCGAAGACCCAGTACTTC.

CDR3 protein: CASSFVAGYTF. CDR3 bases: TGTGCCAGCAGTTTCGTGGCAGGCTACACCTTC. This chain connects TRBV6-5 to TRBJ1-2, with D uncertain. Between the trimmed V and J ends, which lost 4 bases and 8 bases, there was a span of 8 bases. The CDR3 runs to 11 residues. The germline V gene has CDR1 MNHEY and CDR2 SVGAGI.

The chain has TRBV7-2 and TRBJ2-5; TRBD2 matches at 11 bases. This CDR3 comprises 15 residues. In germline, CDR1 is SGHTA, CDR2 FQGNSA. With 3 bases clipped from V and 1 base from J, the junction kept 1 base outside the gene matches. Here the CDR3 reads CASSLTSGVQETQYF. The CDR3 DNA is TGTGCCAGCAGCTTGACTAGCGGGGTCCAAGAGACCCAGTACTTC.